The following is a T cell receptor (beta chain) sequence with its context. Its antigen is unknown. Negative isolation was applied to CD8+ and CD4+ T cells, and FACS enrichment was applied to TEMRA cells. These data originate in a study of CD8 T cells in Susac syndrome. The overall study: Patients with Susac syndrome, at blood draw, were therapy-naive, on corticosteroids, or on intravenous immunoglobulin alone. Study-level points and caveats: TCR sequencing and HLA analysis covered a relatively small number of individuals.

RNA was extracted with the RNeasy kit, and a quantity of roughly 0.5 to 1 ug was reverse transcribed using random hexamers. With immunoSEQ multiplex PCR, TCR beta CDR3 was amplified across 54 Vbeta and 13 Jbeta. TCRdb used MiXCR to reprocess the immunoSEQ multiplex PCR reads, holding one entry per CDR3 protein. The table records roughly 86,000 distinct CDR3 sequences, around 96% of them present only once. Trimming cost V 4 bases and J 5 bases, with 19 bases left between them. Germline V gene sequence: CDR1 SGHRS, CDR2 YFSETQ. This CDR3 region has 15 residues. This rearrangement joins TRBV5-1 to TRBJ2-7; perhaps TRBD2 as D (6 bases). Source material: CD8+ T cells from PBMCs. The TCR comes from a human donor with Susac syndrome. CDR3 residues: CASSPPAGGGDEQYF. The CDR3 coding sequence is TGCGCCAGCAGCCCCCCTGCCGGGGGTGGGGACGAGCAGTACTTC.